This is a list of T cell receptor beta chains from one sample in a study of T cells after posttransplantation cyclophosphamide. Libraries were prepared by immunoSEQ multiplex PCR; TCRdb keeps only in-frame clonotypes and omits some of them. This repertoire shows tens of thousands of clones, roughly 92% found once; its top ten account for 3.1%. The sequenced sample was PBMCs. These receptors came from a woman between 45 and 65 years old in good health and a related stem cell transplant donor. Both conserved end residues are part of each CDR3. Fields, in order: J gene, D gene, clone size, V gene, CDR3 protein, CDR3 DNA. The D gene is left open where the match is weak. Not every row has a clone size; where given, it reads once, few, many or a size class.

TRBJ2-1 | NA | NA | TRBV29-1 | CSVSRANEQFF | TGCAGCGTTAGCAGGGCAAATGAGCAGTTCTTC
TRBJ1-2 | TRBD1 | once | TRBV5-1 | CASSLGPTGQGGYGYTF | TGCGCCAGCAGCTTGGGCCCCACTGGACAGGGAGGGTATGGCTACACCTTC
TRBJ2-7 | NA | NA | TRBV19 | CASGAGHPYEQYF | TGTGCCAGTGGAGCGGGTCATCCCTACGAGCAGTACTTC
TRBJ1-5 | NA | NA | TRBV28 | CASSLGRHNQPQHF | TGTGCCAGCAGTTTGGGCAGACACAATCAGCCCCAGCATTTT
TRBJ1-5 | NA | NA | TRBV15 | CATSRDNREVSWPQHF | TGTGCCACCAGCAGAGATAACAGGGAAGTGTCTTGGCCCCAGCATTTT
TRBJ2-7 | TRBD2 | NA | TRBV6-5 | CASRKGLALSYEQYF | TGTGCCAGCAGAAAGGGACTAGCGCTATCCTACGAGCAGTACTTC
TRBJ1-4 | NA | NA | TRBV5-1 | CASSSDSSNEKLFF | TGCGCCAGCAGCTCCGACAGCTCTAATGAAAAACTGTTTTTT
TRBJ2-7 | TRBD2 | NA | TRBV11-2 | CASSLAAGTSYEQYF | TGTGCCAGCAGCTTAGCTGCCGGGACTAGCTACGAGCAGTACTTC
TRBJ1-1 | NA | NA | TRBV5-3 | CARSLIRGGNTEAFF | TGTGCCAGAAGCTTGATCAGGGGTGGCAACACTGAAGCTTTCTTT
TRBJ2-7 | TRBD1 | NA | TRBV6-1 | CASRPGQSSYEQYF | TGTGCCAGCAGGCCGGGACAGAGCTCCTACGAGCAGTACTTC
TRBJ2-7 | TRBD2 | NA | TRBV6-6 | CASSRLAGGGYEQYF | TGTGCCAGCAGTAGACTAGCGGGGGGCGGCTACGAGCAGTACTTC
TRBJ1-3 | NA | medium-sized | TRBV29-1 | CSVGPGNSGNTIYF | TGCAGCGTTGGTCCGGGAAATTCTGGAAACACCATATATTTT
TRBJ2-1 | TRBD2 | NA | TRBV11-2 | CASSLMTSNVRNEQFF | TGTGCCAGCAGCTTAATGACTAGCAATGTTCGCAATGAGCAGTTCTTC
TRBJ2-1 | TRBD2 | NA | TRBV7-9 | CASSLIAGVDEQFF | TGTGCCAGCAGCTTAATAGCGGGAGTGGATGAGCAGTTCTTC
TRBJ2-7 | NA | NA | TRBV28 | CASSTQDRIAYEQYF | TGTGCCAGCAGTACCCAGGACAGAATAGCCTACGAGCAGTACTTC
TRBJ1-5 | TRBD1 | NA | TRBV5-1 | CASSSTGGSQPQHF | TGCGCCAGCAGCTCAACAGGGGGCAGTCAGCCCCAGCATTTT
TRBJ2-1 | NA | NA | TRBV6-6 | CAASRPYNEQFF | TGTGCCGCTAGCCGACCCTACAATGAGCAGTTCTTC
TRBJ2-2 | NA | NA | TRBV7-7 | CASSWDIETATGELFF | TGTGCTAGCAGCTGGGACATCGAGACCGCCACCGGGGAGCTGTTTTTT
TRBJ1-1 | NA | few | TRBV6-1 | CASSVGGSEAFF | TGTGCCAGCAGTGTCGGAGGATCTGAAGCTTTCTTT
TRBJ2-1 | NA | NA | TRBV7-9 | CASTPSNEQFF | TGTGCCAGCACCCCGAGCAATGAGCAGTTCTTC
TRBJ1-2 | NA | NA | TRBV13 | CASSDRGQGGYGYTF | TGTGCCAGCAGCGATAGGGGCCAGGGCGGCTATGGCTACACCTTC
TRBJ2-1 | TRBD2 | NA | TRBV19 | CASSKSGGYNEQFF | TGTGCCAGTAGTAAGAGCGGGGGCTACAATGAGCAGTTCTTC
TRBJ2-1 | NA | NA | TRBV28 | CASSQQGGQFF | TGTGCCAGCAGTCAGCAGGGTGGACAGTTCTTC
TRBJ1-6 | TRBD1 | NA | TRBV2 | CASRGVPTGTGFDSPLHF | TGTGCCAGCAGGGGGGTTCCTACCGGGACAGGGTTCGATTCACCCCTCCACTTT
TRBJ1-2 | NA | NA | TRBV6-4 | CASSEAGEDYGYTF | TGTGCCAGCAGTGAGGCAGGGGAAGACTATGGCTACACCTTC
TRBJ2-3 | TRBD2 | NA | TRBV10-3 | CAISPGLAGKTGGDTQYF | TGTGCCATCAGTCCGGGACTAGCGGGCAAAACGGGGGGAGATACGCAGTATTTT
TRBJ2-3 | TRBD2 | NA | TRBV27 | CASIASPGLGTDTQYF | TGTGCCAGCATCGCCTCCCCGGGACTAGGAACAGATACGCAGTATTTT
TRBJ2-5 | TRBD1 | NA | TRBV18 | CASGPGQQETQYF | TGTGCCAGCGGGCCGGGACAGCAAGAGACCCAGTACTTC
TRBJ1-1 | TRBD1 | once | TRBV27 | CASSLRQGAYTEAFF | TGTGCCAGCAGTCTACGACAGGGGGCGTACACTGAAGCTTTCTTT
TRBJ2-7 | TRBD2 | NA | TRBV2 | CASIRNPSGGGTYEQYF | TGTGCCAGCATCCGAAACCCCAGCGGGGGGGGGACCTACGAGCAGTACTTC
TRBJ1-2 | NA | NA | TRBV7-2 | CASSLSGGAYGYTF | TGTGCCAGCAGCCTGAGTGGGGGCGCCTATGGCTACACCTTC
TRBJ2-1 | TRBD1 | NA | TRBV5-1 | CASSTGQGAGNEQFF | TGCGCCAGCAGCACAGGACAGGGGGCGGGGAATGAGCAGTTCTTC
TRBJ1-1 | TRBD1 | NA | TRBV19 | CASSPRQGGNTEAFF | TGTGCCAGTAGTCCAAGACAGGGGGGCAACACTGAAGCTTTCTTT
TRBJ2-5 | TRBD2 | NA | TRBV7-9 | CASTRSGRETQYF | TGTGCCAGCACTCGTAGCGGGAGAGAGACCCAGTACTTC
TRBJ2-2 | TRBD1 | NA | TRBV9 | CASRGTDLSPPNTGELFF | TGTGCCAGCAGAGGGACAGATTTATCCCCTCCGAACACCGGGGAGCTGTTTTTT
TRBJ2-7 | TRBD1 | NA | TRBV15 | CATSRARDSYEQYF | TGTGCCACCAGCAGAGCCAGGGACAGCTACGAGCAGTACTTC
TRBJ2-2 | TRBD1 | NA | TRBV2 | CASMLRDRGHYTGELFF | TGTGCCAGCATGCTCCGGGACAGGGGGCACTACACCGGGGAGCTGTTTTTT
TRBJ2-7 | NA | NA | TRBV6-5 | CASSYSWEVHYEQYF | TGTGCCAGCAGTTATTCGTGGGAGGTCCACTACGAGCAGTACTTC
TRBJ2-3 | TRBD2 | NA | TRBV5-1 | CASSLFAGEDTDTQYF | TGCGCCAGCAGCTTGTTTGCGGGGGAAGACACAGATACGCAGTATTTT
TRBJ1-2 | NA | once | TRBV27 | CASSPTGTAYGYTF | TGTGCCAGCAGCCCCACAGGGACCGCCTATGGCTACACCTTC
TRBJ1-2 | TRBD1 | NA | TRBV5-1 | CASSFGQGDGYTF | TGCGCCAGCAGCTTTGGGCAGGGGGATGGCTACACCTTC
TRBJ2-7 | NA | once | TRBV6-5 | CASRGTNPYEQYF | TGTGCCAGCAGGGGGACAAACCCCTACGAGCAGTACTTC
TRBJ2-5 | TRBD2 | NA | TRBV5-1 | CASSLSSGIETQYF | TGCGCCAGCAGCTTGTCTAGCGGCATTGAGACCCAGTACTTC
TRBJ2-7 | TRBD1 | NA | TRBV11-2 | CASSPGTGGYEQYF | TGTGCCAGCAGTCCCGGGACAGGAGGCTACGAGCAGTACTTC
TRBJ1-6 | TRBD1 | NA | TRBV23-1 | CASSQSISGQGSASYNSPLHF | TGCGCCAGCAGTCAATCGATTTCCGGACAGGGCAGCGCTTCCTATAATTCACCCCTCCACTTT
TRBJ2-7 | TRBD1 | NA | TRBV7-9 | CASSYRDRLF | TGTGCCAGCAGTTACCGGGACAGACTCTTC
TRBJ2-3 | TRBD2 | NA | TRBV7-7 | CASSRTSGVADTQYF | TGTGCCAGCAGCCGGACTAGCGGGGTCGCAGATACGCAGTATTTT
TRBJ1-4 | NA | NA | TRBV15 | CATSVQEAANEKLFF | TGTGCCACCAGCGTCCAGGAGGCCGCTAATGAAAAACTGTTTTTT